The 12 T cell receptor beta chains given below trace back to one sample, sequenced in a study of regulatory T cells in long-lasting Graves disease. Sample time point: persistent/refractory GD, antithyroid drugs over 5 years with positive TRAb. The TCR library used RNA extracted from PBMCs. CDR3 regions were amplified by Arm-PCR using iRepertoire HTBI primers to build TCR beta libraries. MiXCR was run by TCRdb on the multiplex PCR reads, yielding one entry per CDR3 protein. The table has some 300,000 distinct CDR3 sequences, 22% seen once. Here the sequenced sample was peripheral blood mononuclear cells (PBMCs), taken when the disease was refractory, from a patient treated with antithyroid drugs. These receptors all come from a female donor with Graves disease.

This clonotype has a handful of counts. CDR3 sequence reads: CASSLGQEGPDTQYF. The CDR3 DNA sequence: TGTGCCAGCTCACTCGGGCAGGAGGGTCCGGATACGCAGTATTTT. The J gene is TRBJ2-3, the V gene TRBV18, with a tentative D call TRBD2 (6 bases). The V end lost 4 bases, the J end lost 6 bases, and 17 bases lay between the germline ends. The CDR3 is 15 amino acids. CDR1 and CDR2 from the germline V gene are KGHSH and LQKENI.

CDR3 DNA: TGTGCCAGCAGTTCCCAGACTAAGCGGATCGAGCAGTACTTC. This translates into CASSSQTKRIEQYF. This sequence joins TRBV5-8 and TRBJ2-7; a weak D match, TRBD2 (5 bases). V lost 5 bases and J 6 bases, leaving 18 bases between the germline ends. The CDR3 is 14 residues long. From germline, CDR1 is SGHTS and CDR2 YDEGEE.

The chain recombines TRBV24-1 with TRBJ2-5; tentatively, D is TRBD2 (6 bases). Germline lookup yields CDR1 KGHDR and CDR2 SFDVKD. V lost 9 bases to trimming and J lost 5 bases, with 9 bases between them. The CDR3 has 11 amino acids. The CDR3 sequence: CATRTMETQYF. For the CDR3, the DNA is TGTGCCACCCGGACTATGGAGACCCAGTACTTC.

This clonotype has more than one count but fewer than ten. The V and J genes are TRBV5-1 and TRBJ2-7; tentatively, D is TRBD1 (5 bases). V was clipped by 0 bases and J by 6 bases, with 16 bases between them. The CDR3 is 15 amino acids. Germline V gene lookup returns CDR1 SGHRS and CDR2 YFSETQ. CDR3 DNA sequence: TGCGCCAGCAGCTTGGAACCAGGGATTTTGAGCGAGCAGTACTTC. This translates into CASSLEPGILSEQYF.

V is TRBV12-3 or TRBV12-4 and J is TRBJ2-2, with a weak D call TRBD1 (6 bases). The length of the CDR3 is 16 residues. V lost 0 bases to trimming and J lost 6 bases, with 14 bases between them. Here the CDR3 DNA reads TGTGCCAGCAGTTTAGCGTCCTGGGGGACACCCGGGGAGCTGTTTTTT. As protein: CASSLASWGTPGELFF.

V and J are TRBV18 and TRBJ2-5; D may be TRBD1 (5 bases). Germline CDR1 is KGHSH and CDR2 is LQKENI. V lost 1 base, J lost 5 bases, and 17 bases lay in between. This CDR3 is built from 16 residues. The CDR3 DNA reads as TGTGCCAGCTCACCACGGGAAGGGGCCGCGACGGAGACCCAGTACTTC. Translating gives CASSPREGAATETQYF.

This clonotype was counted many times. This chain uses TRBV28 with TRBJ1-1; perhaps TRBD1 as D (5 bases). CDR1 and CDR2 (germline): MDHEN, SYDVKM. The V and J ends lost 5 bases and 1 base respectively, with 14 bases between them. CDR3 length: 15 residues. The CDR3 region has the DNA TGTGCCAGCAGTGAAGTAGGGGTCACGAACACTGAAGCTTTCTTT. It specifies CASSEVGVTNTEAFF.

The J gene is TRBJ2-6, the V gene TRBV4-3; D not resolved. The germline V gene has CDR1 LGHNA and CDR2 YSLEER. The CDR3 spans 19 residues. Deletions cut 0 bases from V and 0 bases from J, with 15 bases between. The CDR3 loop is CASSQDWSGLRSGANVLTF. CDR3 in DNA: TGCGCCAGCAGCCAAGACTGGTCGGGCCTACGCTCTGGGGCCAACGTCCTGACTTTC.

In this sample, this clonotype turned up many times. This chain links TRBV11-2 with TRBJ2-5; 9 bases map to TRBD1. The germline CDR1 and CDR2 sequences are SGHAT and FQNNGV. The CDR3 totals 19 residues. V was clipped by 5 bases and J by 3 bases; unmatched bases: 19. Here the CDR3 reads CASSPSGKEQGAVEETQYF. As DNA, the CDR3 is TGTGCCAGCAGCCCCAGTGGAAAAGAACAGGGGGCAGTGGAAGAGACCCAGTACTTC.

This clonotype was recorded many times. The chain is built from TRBV11-2 and TRBJ1-2; D is possibly TRBD1 (6 bases). Looked up from germline, CDR1 is SGHAT and CDR2 is FQNNGV. The CDR3 loop spans 14 amino acids. The V gene lost 0 bases and the J gene lost 4 bases, with 9 bases spanning the gap. CDR3 protein: CASSLEGGSYGYTF. CDR3 nucleotide sequence: TGTGCCAGCAGCTTAGAAGGGGGGAGCTATGGCTACACCTTC.

This clonotype appeared many times. CDR3 sequence reads: CASSDPRGPGETQYF. CDR3 coding DNA: TGTGCCAGCAGCGACCCCCGGGGGCCGGGAGAGACCCAGTACTTC. This chain uses TRBV7-2 with TRBJ2-5; D may be TRBD1 or TRBD2 (6 bases each). The CDR3 length is 15 residues. V gave up 5 bases and J gave up 4 bases, with 17 bases separating them. CDR1 is SGHTA and CDR2 is FQGNSA in the germline V gene. The full variable domain, with the rest looked up from reference TRBV7-2 and TRBJ2-5, is GAGVSQSPSNKVTEKGKDVELRCDPISGHTALYWYRQSLGQGLEFLIYFQGNSAPDKSGLPSDRFSAERTGGSVSTLTIQRTQQEDSAVYLCASSDPRGPGETQYFGPGTRLLVL.

This clonotype showed up many times. V and J are TRBV12-3 or TRBV12-4 and TRBJ2-7; TRBD1 matches at 12 bases. V trimming: 5 bases; J trimming: 4 bases; junction bases outside the gene matches: 9. The CDR3 is 16 residues long. As DNA, the CDR3 is TGTGCCAGCAGTGGAACCGGGACAGGGGGCCTATACGAGCAGTACTTC. Translated, it gives CASSGTGTGGLYEQYF.